Below, 21 T cell receptor beta chains from the same sample are listed, as sequenced in a study of cytomegalovirus exposure and HLA in healthy donors. The PCR had 60 Vbeta and 13 Jbeta primers. Assay used: immunoSEQ multiplex PCR; TCRdb lists only in-frame clones, some missing. The sample holds about 210,000 clones, 75% to 80% seen once. The sequenced sample was PBMCs. These receptor sequences come from a male donor in good health and CMV-seronegative.

This chain joins TRBV11-3 and TRBJ2-2; 12 bases align to TRBD2. The CDR3 sequence is 16 residues long. V trimming: 5 bases; J trimming: 6 bases; junction bases outside the gene matches: 7. From germline, CDR1 is SGHNT and CDR2 YENEEA. The CDR3 protein is CASSPSGGAFPGELFF. For the CDR3, the DNA is TGTGCCAGCAGCCCTAGCGGGGGGGCGTTCCCCGGGGAGCTGTTTTTT.

The chain carries TRBV15 and TRBJ1-2; D unclear. This CDR3 is built from 17 residues. V was trimmed by 0 bases and J by 5 bases, leaving 19 bases between them. Looked up from germline, CDR1 is LNHNV and CDR2 is YYDKDF (reference sequence). This chain's CDR3 is CATSRDAGGRTAYGYTF. The CDR3 DNA follows: TGTGCCACCAGCAGAGACGCCGGTGGGAGGACGGCTTATGGCTACACCTTC.

The chain combines TRBV7-3 with TRBJ2-7, with 9 nucleotides matching TRBD1. The CDR3 has 15 amino acids. V lost 2 bases to trimming and J lost 5 bases; unmatched junction nucleotides: 7. Germline-derived CDR1 and CDR2 are SGHTA and FQGTGA. This chain's CDR3 is CASSLLGQGNDEQYF. In DNA form, the CDR3 reads TGTGCCAGCAGCTTACTGGGACAGGGAAACGACGAGCAGTACTTC. The complete variable domain, with remaining parts taken from reference TRBV7-3 and TRBJ2-7, reads GAGVSQTPSNKVTEKGKYVELRCDPISGHTALYWYRQSLGQGPEFLIYFQGTGAADDSGLPNDRFFAVRPEGSVSTLKIQRTERGDSAVYLCASSLLGQGNDEQYFGPGTRLTVT.

The chain is built from TRBV28 and TRBJ1-3; perhaps TRBD1 as D (6 bases). CDR1 is MDHEN, CDR2 SYDVKM, per germline. V lost 2 bases to trimming and J lost 0 bases, with 14 bases between them. This CDR3 region has 17 residues. CDR3 region: CASSLVDSINSGNTIYF. In nucleotides, the CDR3 is TGTGCCAGCAGTTTAGTGGACAGCATAAACTCTGGAAACACCATATATTTT.

This clone appeared a single time. J is TRBJ1-2 and V is TRBV4-3; D is undetermined. V was shortened by 4 bases and J by 6 bases, with 24 bases between the two germline ends. The germline gives CDR1 LGHNA, CDR2 YSLEER. The CDR3 contains 17 residues. Here the CDR3 reads CASSPPRGRVGGDGYTF. CDR3 DNA sequence: TGCGCCAGCAGCCCACCCCGTGGTAGGGTGGGAGGAGATGGCTACACCTTC.

The V and J genes are TRBV5-1 and TRBJ2-5, with D tentatively TRBD1 (5 bases). The ends were cut back, 2 bases at V and 2 bases at J, with 13 bases in the middle. This CDR3 is 15 amino acids long. Germline CDR1 and CDR2: SGHRS and YFSETQ. The CDR3 reads CASSFLAGWQETQYF. Written as DNA, the CDR3 is TGCGCCAGCAGCTTCTTGGCAGGGTGGCAAGAGACCCAGTACTTC.

The genes are TRBV29-1 and TRBJ2-1; TRBD2 is a possible D gene (5 bases). The CDR3 covers 13 residues. The germline V gene has CDR1 SQVTM and CDR2 ANQGSEA. V was pared by 5 bases and J by 0 bases, with 8 bases between. Here the CDR3 reads CSVSSSSYNEQFF. The CDR3 DNA follows: TGCAGCGTTTCTAGCAGCTCCTACAATGAGCAGTTCTTC.

V is TRBV6-4 and J is TRBJ2-3; TRBD2 aligns across 7 bases. There are 14 residues in the CDR3. V shed 3 bases and J 3 bases; nucleotides not matched to a gene: 3. Germline-derived CDR1 and CDR2 are MRHNA and SNTAGT. CDR3: CASSEAGSTDTQYF. The CDR3 DNA follows: TGTGCCAGCAGTGAAGCGGGAAGTACAGATACGCAGTATTTT.

The chain recombines TRBV7-2 with TRBJ1-4; 7 nucleotides agree with TRBD1. The V gene's germline CDR1 is SGHTA and CDR2 FQGNSA. V was pared by 1 base and J by 3 bases, with 2 bases of the junction left unmatched. The CDR3 totals 15 residues. CDR3 coding DNA: TGTGCCAGCAGCTTAGACAGGGGACCTAATGAAAAACTGTTTTTT. Its translation: CASSLDRGPNEKLFF.

The chain combines TRBV5-1 with TRBJ1-1; possibly TRBD1 for D (5 bases). Trimming removed 2 bases at V and 3 bases at J, with 14 bases between. The CDR3 has 15 amino acids. Germline-derived CDR1 and CDR2 are SGHRS and YFSETQ. CDR3 coding DNA: TGCGCCAGCAGCTTAGACCGGTTAGGGGACACTGAAGCTTTCTTT. Translating gives CASSLDRLGDTEAFF.

The rearrangement joins TRBV11-2 to TRBJ1-1; D unresolved. CDR1 SGHAT and CDR2 FQNNGV come from the germline V gene. There are 12 residues in the CDR3. The ends were cut back, 1 base at V and 6 bases at J, with 6 bases in the middle. CDR3 nucleotides: TGTGCCAGCAGCTTAGGTCTTGCTGAAGCTTTCTTT. Residues: CASSLGLAEAFF.

This chain connects TRBV4-3 to TRBJ2-7; 8 bases match TRBD2. In germline, CDR1 is LGHNA, CDR2 YSLEER. The CDR3 has 13 residues. V lost 5 bases to trimming and J lost 4 bases; unmatched junction nucleotides: 4. The chain's CDR3 is CASSASGGYEQYF. In DNA, the CDR3 is TGCGCCAGCAGCGCGTCGGGAGGGTACGAGCAGTACTTC.

This clone was seen more than once but under ten times. V is TRBV30 and J is TRBJ2-1; D may be TRBD2 (6 bases). Trimming took off 4 bases at V and 0 bases at J, with 7 bases between the two ends. Germline V gene data show CDR1 as GTSNPN and CDR2 as SVGIG (reference sequence). The CDR3 is 13 residues long. In DNA form, the CDR3 reads TGTGCCTGGACCGGGAGCTCCTACAATGAGCAGTTCTTC. It codes for CAWTGSSYNEQFF.

J is TRBJ1-2 and V is TRBV28; 7 bases are a match to TRBD1. Unmatched junction bases numbered 9, after V lost 9 bases and J lost 5 bases. CDR3 length: 13 residues. Germline CDR1 and CDR2: MDHEN and SYDVKM. CDR3 region: CARRTGDPYGYTF. Written as DNA, the CDR3 is TGTGCCAGAAGGACAGGCGACCCGTATGGCTACACCTTC.

The V and J genes are TRBV7-2 and TRBJ2-3; tentative D call: TRBD2 (7 bases). Germline V gene sequence: CDR1 SGHTA, CDR2 FQGNSA. V lost 0 bases and J 6 bases, leaving 13 bases between the germline ends. The CDR3 sequence is 15 residues long. CDR3 region: CASSLAGGREDTQYF. CDR3 sequence (DNA): TGTGCCAGCAGCTTAGCGGGGGGGCGGGAGGATACGCAGTATTTT.

This clone was counted between two and nine times. CDR3 DNA sequence: TGTGCCAGCAGTTTATTGGGGCAGGCTACACGCCTTAACTATGGCTACACCTTC. Translation gives CASSLLGQATRLNYGYTF. V and J are TRBV28 and TRBJ1-2, with D perhaps TRBD1 (5 bases). CDR3 size: 18 residues. V was pared by 1 base and J by 1 base, with 19 bases between. Germline-derived CDR1 and CDR2 are MDHEN and SYDVKM.

The gene calls are TRBV9 and TRBJ2-3, with 8 bases identical to TRBD1. The germline V gene encodes CDR1 SGDLS and CDR2 YYNGEE. This CDR3 has 14 residues. V lost 1 base and J lost 4; bases outside the gene matches: 2. The CDR3 reads CASSVRQGSDTQYF. Here the CDR3 DNA reads TGTGCCAGCAGCGTAAGACAGGGGTCAGATACGCAGTATTTT.

The gene calls are TRBV30 and TRBJ1-5, with TRBD1 matching over 7 bases. The V and J ends lost 5 bases and 5 bases, in that order; junction bases with no gene match: 3. CDR1 is GTSNPN, CDR2 SVGIG, per germline (reference sequence). This CDR3 region has 12 residues. The CDR3 nucleotides are TGTGCCTGGGGGACAGCCCATCAGCCCCAGCATTTT. Protein product: CAWGTAHQPQHF.

V gene TRBV7-9 combines with J gene TRBJ1-2; weak D call: TRBD1 (5 bases). CDR1 is SEHNR and CDR2 is FQNEAQ in the germline V gene (reference sequence). Trimming pared 3 bases from V and 5 bases from J, leaving 10 bases between. This CDR3 is built from 13 residues. CDR3 protein: CASSFGGEYGYTF. The CDR3 bases are TGTGCCAGCAGCTTCGGAGGGGAGTATGGCTACACCTTC.

This clone occurred a few times. The CDR3 loop is CATVQSGANVLTF. The CDR3 DNA is TGTGCCACCGTCCAGTCTGGGGCCAACGTCCTGACTTTC. V is TRBV6-5 and J is TRBJ2-6; D not certain. Germline values: CDR1 MNHEY, CDR2 SVGAGI. Trimming shortened V by 10 bases and J by 1 base, and 8 bases separated the two germline ends. CDR3 length: 13 amino acids.

J is TRBJ1-1 and V is TRBV14; TRBD1 is a possible D gene (6 bases). From germline, CDR1 is SGHDN and CDR2 FVKESK. This CDR3 contains 16 residues. Trimming took off 4 bases at V and 0 bases at J, with 15 bases between the two ends. This CDR3 is CASSLPRGTLNTEAFF. CDR3 coding DNA: TGTGCCAGCAGCCTTCCAAGGGGGACCCTGAACACTGAAGCTTTCTTT.